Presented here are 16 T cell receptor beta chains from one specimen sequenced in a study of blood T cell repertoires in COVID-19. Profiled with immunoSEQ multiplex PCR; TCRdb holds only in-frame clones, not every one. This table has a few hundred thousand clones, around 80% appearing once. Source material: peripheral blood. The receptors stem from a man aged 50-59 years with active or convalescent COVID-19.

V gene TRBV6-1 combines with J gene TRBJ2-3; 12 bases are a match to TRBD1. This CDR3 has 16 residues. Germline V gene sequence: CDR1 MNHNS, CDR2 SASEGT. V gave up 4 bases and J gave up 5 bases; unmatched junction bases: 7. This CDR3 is CASSASGQGAGDTQYF. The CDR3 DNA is TGTGCCAGCAGTGCCTCGGGACAGGGGGCAGGAGATACGCAGTATTTT.

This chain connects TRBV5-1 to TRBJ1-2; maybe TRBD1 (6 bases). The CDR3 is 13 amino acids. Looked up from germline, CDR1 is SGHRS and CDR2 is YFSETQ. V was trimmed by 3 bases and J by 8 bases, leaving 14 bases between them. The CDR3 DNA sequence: TGCGCCAGCAGCTCTGGGCGGGGGCTAGGCTACACCTTC. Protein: CASSSGRGLGYTF. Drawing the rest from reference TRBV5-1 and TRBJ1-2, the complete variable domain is KAGVTQTPRYLIKTRGQQVTLSCSPISGHRSVSWYQQTPGQGLQFLFEYFSETQRNKGNFPGRFSGRQFSNSRSEMNVSTLELGDSALYLCASSSGRGLGYTFGSGTRLTVV.

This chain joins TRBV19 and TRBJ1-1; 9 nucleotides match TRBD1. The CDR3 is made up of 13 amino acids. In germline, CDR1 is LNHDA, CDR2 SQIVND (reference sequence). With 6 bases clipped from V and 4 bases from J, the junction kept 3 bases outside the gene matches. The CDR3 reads CASRRGQGTEAFF. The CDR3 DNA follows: TGTGCCAGTAGACGGGGACAGGGCACTGAAGCTTTCTTT.

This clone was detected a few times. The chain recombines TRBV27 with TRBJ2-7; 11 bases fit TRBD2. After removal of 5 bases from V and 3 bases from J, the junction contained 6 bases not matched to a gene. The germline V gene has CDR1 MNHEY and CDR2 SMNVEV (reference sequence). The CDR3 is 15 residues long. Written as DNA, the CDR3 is TGTGCCAGCAGTACCTCCGGGACTAGCGGCTACGAGCAGTACTTC. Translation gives CASSTSGTSGYEQYF.

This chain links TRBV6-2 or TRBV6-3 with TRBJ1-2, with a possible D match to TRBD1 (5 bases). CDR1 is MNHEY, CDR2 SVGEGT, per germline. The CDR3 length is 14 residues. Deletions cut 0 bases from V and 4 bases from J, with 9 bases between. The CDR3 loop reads CASSYSRGLYGYTF. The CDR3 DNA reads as TGTGCCAGCAGTTACTCTCGGGGACTCTATGGCTACACCTTC.

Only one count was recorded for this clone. The CDR3 coding sequence is TGTGCCAGCAGCCAAGCGGCACTAGAGACTAGAAGCGAGCAGTACTTC. Translation: CASSQAALETRSEQYF. The chain links TRBV4-2 to TRBJ2-7, with D tentatively TRBD2 (6 bases). Germline assignment: CDR1 LGHNA and CDR2 YNFKEQ. This CDR3 comprises 16 residues. Between the trimmed V and J ends, which lost 1 base and 6 bases, there was a span of 19 bases.

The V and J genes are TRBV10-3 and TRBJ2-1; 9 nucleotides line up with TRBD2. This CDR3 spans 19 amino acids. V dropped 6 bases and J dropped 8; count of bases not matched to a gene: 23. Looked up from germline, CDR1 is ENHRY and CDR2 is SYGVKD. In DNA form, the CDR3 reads TGTGCCATCAGAGCACGGAGTGTAGCGGGGGCCTCCGTCTCGGATGAGCAGTTCTTC. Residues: CAIRARSVAGASVSDEQFF.

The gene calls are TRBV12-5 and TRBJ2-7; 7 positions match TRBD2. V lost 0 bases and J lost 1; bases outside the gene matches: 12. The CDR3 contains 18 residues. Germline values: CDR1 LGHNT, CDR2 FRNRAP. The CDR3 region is CASGLVSGRGFRSYEQYF. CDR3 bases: TGTGCTAGTGGTTTGGTATCGGGGAGGGGCTTTAGGTCCTACGAGCAGTACTTC.

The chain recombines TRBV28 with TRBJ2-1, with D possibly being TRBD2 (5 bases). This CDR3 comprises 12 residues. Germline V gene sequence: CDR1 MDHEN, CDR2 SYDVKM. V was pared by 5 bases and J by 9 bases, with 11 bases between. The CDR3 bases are TGTGCCAGCAGTATCACTAGAGGTGAGCAGTTCTTC. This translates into CASSITRGEQFF.

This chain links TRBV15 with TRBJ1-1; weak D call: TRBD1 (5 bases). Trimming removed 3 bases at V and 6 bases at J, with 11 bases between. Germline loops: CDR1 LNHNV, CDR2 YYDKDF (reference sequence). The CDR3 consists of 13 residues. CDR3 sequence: CATSSSRVAEAFF. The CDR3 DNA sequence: TGTGCCACCAGCAGTAGCAGGGTCGCTGAAGCTTTCTTT.

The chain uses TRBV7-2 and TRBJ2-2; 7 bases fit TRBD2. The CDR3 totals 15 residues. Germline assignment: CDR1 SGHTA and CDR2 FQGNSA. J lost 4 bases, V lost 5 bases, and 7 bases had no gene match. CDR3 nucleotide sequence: TGTGCCAGCAGCCCCTTGGGCGGGAGCACCGGGGAGCTGTTTTTT. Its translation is CASSPLGGSTGELFF.

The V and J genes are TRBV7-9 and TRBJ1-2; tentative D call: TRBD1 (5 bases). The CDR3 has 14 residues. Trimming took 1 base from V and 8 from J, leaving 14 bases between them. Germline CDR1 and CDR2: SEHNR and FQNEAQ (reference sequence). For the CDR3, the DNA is TGTGCCAGCAGCTTAGGCAGGGAAACAGGAGGCTACACCTTC. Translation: CASSLGRETGGYTF.

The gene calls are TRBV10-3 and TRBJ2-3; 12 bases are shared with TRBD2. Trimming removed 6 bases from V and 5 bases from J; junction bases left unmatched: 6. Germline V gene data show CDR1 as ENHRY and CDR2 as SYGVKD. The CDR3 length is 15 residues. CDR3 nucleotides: TGTGCCATCAGAAGGACTAGCGGGGCGGGAGATACGCAGTATTTT. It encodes CAIRRTSGAGDTQYF.

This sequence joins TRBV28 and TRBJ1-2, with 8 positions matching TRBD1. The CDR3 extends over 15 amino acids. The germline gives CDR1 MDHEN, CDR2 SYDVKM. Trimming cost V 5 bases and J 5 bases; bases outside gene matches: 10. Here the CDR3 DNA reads TGTGCCAGCAGTCCGTGGACAGGGAGAGGGTATGGCTACACCTTC. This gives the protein CASSPWTGRGYGYTF.

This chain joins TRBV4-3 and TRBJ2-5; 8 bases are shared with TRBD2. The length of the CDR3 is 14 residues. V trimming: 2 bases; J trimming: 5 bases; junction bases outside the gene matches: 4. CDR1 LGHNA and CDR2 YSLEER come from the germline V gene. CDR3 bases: TGCGCCAGCAGCCAAAACACGGGGGGGGAGACCCAGTACTTC. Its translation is CASSQNTGGETQYF.

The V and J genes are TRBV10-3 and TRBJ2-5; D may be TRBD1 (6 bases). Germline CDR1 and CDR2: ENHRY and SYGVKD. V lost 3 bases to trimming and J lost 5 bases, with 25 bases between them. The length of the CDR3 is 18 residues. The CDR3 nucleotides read TGTGCCATCAGTGAACGACCGCAGGGGAAAACTTCCGTGGAGACCCAGTACTTC. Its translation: CAISERPQGKTSVETQYF.